This entry concerns a single T cell receptor beta chain. The target antigen is unknown. This specimen comes from a study of cytomegalovirus exposure and HLA in healthy donors. About the study: Approximately 190 million T cells yielded 120 million or so unique TCR beta sequences, as an earlier analysis found. For the approximately 360 genotyped donors, roughly 80% fell within the Caucasian-associated ancestry cluster. Findings and limits, study-wide: Reported performance of the classifier showed diagnosis of cytomegalovirus status with high specificity and sensitivity. Equally common other TCR beta chains were less clonally expanded than HLA-associated ones, a later analysis found.

Germline assignment: CDR1 MDHEN and CDR2 SYDVKM. The CDR3 is 14 amino acids. The J segment lost 2 bases and the V segment lost 4 bases, leaving 3 bases of the junction unmatched. In the PCR, 60 Vbeta and 13 Jbeta primers were used. Generated by immunoSEQ multiplex PCR, the TCRdb table keeps only in-frame clones and is missing some. Of 150,000 to 170,000 clones in the sample, less than 80% are singletons; the top ten hold about 2.1%. This receptor was obtained from a man aged 30 to 45 in good health and CMV-seronegative. Material for sequencing was PBMCs. The J gene is TRBJ2-3, the V gene TRBV28, with 7 nucleotides matching TRBD1. CDR3 nucleotides: TGTGCCAGCAGTTACGGACAGGTCACAGATACGCAGTATTTT. It is translated as CASSYGQVTDTQYF. Combining the CDR3 with reference TRBV28 and TRBJ2-3 gives the whole variable domain DVKVTQSSRYLVKRTGEKVFLECVQDMDHENMFWYRQDPGLGLRLIYFSYDVKMKEKGDIPEGYSVSREKKERFSLILESASTNQTSMYLCASSYGQVTDTQYFGPGTRLTVL.